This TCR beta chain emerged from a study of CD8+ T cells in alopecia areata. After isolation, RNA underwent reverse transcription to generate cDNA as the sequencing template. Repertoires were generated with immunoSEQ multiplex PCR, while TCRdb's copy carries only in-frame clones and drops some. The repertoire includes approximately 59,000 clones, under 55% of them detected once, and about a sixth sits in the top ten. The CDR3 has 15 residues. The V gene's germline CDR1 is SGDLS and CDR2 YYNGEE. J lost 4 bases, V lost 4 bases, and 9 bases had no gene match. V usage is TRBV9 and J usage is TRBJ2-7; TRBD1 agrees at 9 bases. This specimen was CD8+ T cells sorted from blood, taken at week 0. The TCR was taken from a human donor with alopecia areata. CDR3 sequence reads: CASSPSQGATYEQYF. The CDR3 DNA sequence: TGTGCCAGCAGCCCCTCACAGGGGGCAACGTACGAGCAGTACTTC.